A single sample gave rise to the 29 T cell receptor beta chains below, sequenced in a study of blood T cell repertoires in COVID-19 (dated by TCRdb to the early 2020s). The library was built by means of the immunoSEQ multiplex PCR assay. Not all clones reach the TCRdb copy of this immuneACCESS table, which keeps in-frame sequences only. Checked studies attribute under half of the gap to unresolved V genes and leave the rest unexplained. The sample table shows about 59,000 clones, and around 79% are seen once. About 3.3% of the sample comes from the top ten. Sequencing used peripheral blood. The receptors here all came from a man in his fifties or sixties with acute or convalescent COVID-19.

CDR3 sequence (DNA): TGTGCCAGCAGCTCCCGGACTAGGTCCGAGCAGTACTTC. This sequence encodes CASSSRTRSEQYF. This chain connects TRBV7-2 to TRBJ2-7, with 7 bases that match TRBD2. Losses at the gene ends were 4 bases for V and 6 bases for J; bases not matched to a gene: 6. Germline CDR1 SGHTA, CDR2 FQGNSA. The CDR3 extends over 13 amino acids.

The V call is TRBV2, the J call TRBJ2-7; 8 bases fit TRBD2. Germline V gene data show CDR1 as SNHLY and CDR2 as FYNNEI. The CDR3 extends over 14 amino acids. V lost 7 bases to trimming and J lost 0 bases; unmatched junction nucleotides: 5. CDR3 amino acids: CASKLAVNSYEQYF. For the CDR3, the DNA is TGTGCCAGCAAACTAGCGGTAAACTCCTACGAGCAGTACTTC.

The chain combines TRBV5-1 with TRBJ1-1, with a weak D call TRBD1 (6 bases). The V and J ends lost 9 bases and 10 bases respectively, with 25 bases between them. CDR1 and CDR2 (germline): SGHRS, YFSETQ. CDR3 length: 14 residues. The CDR3 coding sequence is TGCGCCAACCCTCGCCGGGACACCGACTTGGCAGCTTTCTTT. It specifies CANPRRDTDLAAFF. Variable domain in full (rest from reference TRBV5-1 and TRBJ1-1): KAGVTQTPRYLIKTRGQQVTLSCSPISGHRSVSWYQQTPGQGLQFLFEYFSETQRNKGNFPGRFSGRQFSNSRSEMNVSTLELGDSALYLCANPRRDTDLAAFFGQGTRLTVV.

The chain has TRBV19 and TRBJ2-3; a possible D gene is TRBD2 (5 bases). V gave up 4 bases and J gave up 0 bases, with 5 bases separating them. In germline, CDR1 is LNHDA, CDR2 SQIVND (reference sequence). The CDR3 loop spans 13 amino acids. The CDR3 DNA reads as TGTGCCAGTAGTAGGGAGAGCACAGATACGCAGTATTTT. Amino acids: CASSRESTDTQYF.

This chain uses TRBV5-6 with TRBJ1-1; no clear D. The CDR3 is made up of 12 amino acids. CDR1 is SGHDT and CDR2 is YYEEEE in the germline V gene. V dropped 2 bases and J dropped 9 bases, with 11 bases sitting between them. The DNA of the CDR3 is TGTGCCAGCAGCTTCGGAGGGATAAAAGCTTTCTTT. It translates to CASSFGGIKAFF. Full variable domain (rest looked up from reference TRBV5-6 and TRBJ1-1): DAGVTQSPTHLIKTRGQQVTLRCSPKSGHDTVSWYQQALGQGPQFIFQYYEEEERQRGNFPDRFSGHQFPNYSSELNVNALLLGDSALYLCASSFGGIKAFFGQGTRLTVV.

This sequence joins TRBV9 and TRBJ2-7, with 11 bases fitting TRBD1. There are 14 residues in the CDR3. Germline V gives CDR1 SGDLS, CDR2 YYNGEE. Unmatched junction bases numbered 6, after V lost 3 bases and J lost 7 bases. CDR3 residues: CASSDGTGGREQYF. The CDR3 DNA follows: TGTGCCAGCAGCGACGGGACAGGGGGTCGTGAGCAGTACTTC.

The sample holds a few counts of this clone. The chain combines TRBV7-9 with TRBJ2-7; 9 bases are a match to TRBD2. V shed 10 bases and J 3 bases; nucleotides not matched to a gene: 7. The CDR3 sequence is 13 residues long. Germline CDR1 reads SEHNR; CDR2 reads FQNEAQ (reference sequence). CDR3 nucleotides: TGTGCCACCACCCAAGCGGGGGGCTACGAGCAGTACTTC. Translating gives CATTQAGGYEQYF.

This rearrangement joins TRBV25-1 to TRBJ2-2; 8 bases agree with TRBD1. J was trimmed by 3 bases and V by 3 bases; bases with no gene match: 6. The CDR3 contains 16 residues. The germline CDR1 and CDR2 sequences are MGHDK and SYGVNS. CDR3 bases: TGTGCCAGCAGTGATCCGAGACAGGGGTACACCGGGGAGCTGTTTTTT. This translates into CASSDPRQGYTGELFF.

The chain is built from TRBV21-1 and TRBJ2-1; the D call TRBD1 from the table was never checked on the DNA. TRBV21-1 is a pseudogene. The CDR3 loop spans 17 amino acids. CDR3 amino acids: CASSKKGKGGAYNEQFF. DNA of the CDR3: TGTGCCAGCAGCAAAAAGGGGAAAGGTGGGGCCTACAATGAGCAGTTCTTC.

The chain couples TRBV2 to TRBJ2-2, with 10 bases lining up with TRBD2. V shed 2 bases and J 7 bases; nucleotides not matched to a gene: 4. Germline V gene sequence: CDR1 SNHLY, CDR2 FYNNEI. The CDR3 contains 15 residues. The CDR3 DNA sequence: TGTGCCAGCAGTGAAAGCGGGAGGGGAGGCGGGGAGCTGTTTTTT. This gives the protein CASSESGRGGGELFF.

In this sample, this clone turned up a few times. This chain links TRBV2 with TRBJ1-5, with 10 bases fitting TRBD1. Germline V lookup: CDR1 SNHLY, CDR2 FYNNEI. The CDR3 is made up of 16 amino acids. V was clipped by 8 bases and J by 2 bases; unmatched bases: 9. As DNA, the CDR3 is TGTGCCAGCCGGACAGACAGGGGGCTTGGCAATCAGCCCCAGCATTTT. This sequence encodes CASRTDRGLGNQPQHF.

This clone was found a few times. The V call is TRBV7-2, the J call TRBJ1-5, with D unresolved. Trimming removed 6 bases at V and 4 bases at J, with 10 bases between. The CDR3 sequence is 13 residues long. Looked up from germline, CDR1 is SGHTA and CDR2 is FQGNSA. The CDR3 bases are TGTGCCAGCAGATCCTTCCAGAATCAGCCCCAGCATTTT. Translation: CASRSFQNQPQHF.

This rearrangement joins TRBV11-2 to TRBJ1-5, with D possibly being TRBD1 (6 bases). Per the germline V gene, CDR1 is SGHAT and CDR2 is FQNNGV. Trimming shortened V by 0 bases and J by 2 bases, and 8 bases separated the two germline ends. The CDR3 runs 15 residues. The CDR3: CASSLDRGGNQPQHF. The CDR3 DNA follows: TGTGCCAGCAGCTTAGACAGGGGAGGCAATCAGCCCCAGCATTTT.

The chain couples TRBV10-1 to TRBJ2-5; the match to TRBD2 covers 11 bases. Germline CDR1 WNHNN, CDR2 SYGVQD (reference sequence). The junction had 9 bases not matched to a gene; V was cut back by 0 bases and J by 0 bases. CDR3 length equals 19 residues. CDR3 nucleotides: TGCGCCAGCAGTGAGTCAGTCCCACCGGGACTAGCGGACCAAGAGACCCAGTACTTC. Its translation is CASSESVPPGLADQETQYF.

The gene calls are TRBV5-5 and TRBJ2-1, with 11 bases that match TRBD2. The CDR3 spans 15 residues. Unmatched junction bases numbered 7, after V lost 4 bases and J lost 7 bases. Germline V gene lookup returns CDR1 SGHKS and CDR2 YYEKEE (reference sequence). This chain's CDR3 is CASSLWTSGLNEQFF. CDR3 sequence (DNA): TGTGCCAGCAGCCTATGGACTAGCGGGTTGAATGAGCAGTTCTTC. Using reference TRBV5-5 and TRBJ2-1 for the parts outside the CDR3, the full variable domain is DAGVTQSPTHLIKTRGQQVTLRCSPISGHKSVSWYQQVLGQGPQFIFQYYEKEERGRGNFPDRFSARQFPNYSSELNVNALLLGDSALYLCASSLWTSGLNEQFFGPGTRLTVL.

Only one count was recorded for this clone. The chain couples TRBV28 to TRBJ1-2, with TRBD1 matching over 7 bases. The CDR3 loop spans 14 amino acids. Per the germline V gene, CDR1 is MDHEN and CDR2 is SYDVKM. The J segment lost 0 bases and the V segment lost 5 bases, leaving 3 bases of the junction unmatched. The DNA of the CDR3 is TGTGCCAGCAGTCTGACAGGGCCTAACTATGGCTACACCTTC. Its protein product is CASSLTGPNYGYTF.

The V call is TRBV7-2, the J call TRBJ2-7; the match to TRBD1 covers 8 bases. The germline V gene has CDR1 SGHTA and CDR2 FQGNSA. The CDR3 covers 13 residues. J lost 8 bases, V lost 3 bases, and 6 bases had no gene match. This chain's CDR3 is CASSFYRDRQQYF. As DNA, the CDR3 is TGTGCCAGCAGCTTTTACCGGGACAGGCAGCAGTACTTC. Full variable domain (outside the CDR3, taken from reference TRBV7-2 and TRBJ2-7): GAGVSQSPSNKVTEKGKDVELRCDPISGHTALYWYRQSLGQGLEFLIYFQGNSAPDKSGLPSDRFSAERTGGSVSTLTIQRTQQEDSAVYLCASSFYRDRQQYFGPGTRLTVT.

This clone was observed once. In DNA, the CDR3 is TGTGCCACCAGTGACCCTGGACTCGACACAGATACGCAGTATTTT. Translated, it gives CATSDPGLDTDTQYF. The chain combines TRBV24-1 with TRBJ2-3; a possible D gene is TRBD2 (5 bases). V lost 4 bases to trimming and J lost 2 bases, with 12 bases between them. The CDR3 covers 15 residues. Germline V CDR1 and CDR2: KGHDR, SFDVKD.

The chain employs TRBV6-6 and TRBJ1-2; 8 bases are shared with TRBD1. The CDR3 has 13 residues. The V and J ends lost 8 bases and 6 bases, in that order; junction bases with no gene match: 8. Germline CDR1 reads MNHNY; CDR2 reads SVGAGI (reference sequence). CDR3 sequence reads: CASGDRWDNGYTF. The CDR3 nucleotides are TGTGCCAGCGGGGACAGGTGGGACAATGGCTACACCTTC.

This chain joins TRBV19 and TRBJ1-6, with unresolved D. The CDR3 totals 14 residues. Germline V gene data show CDR1 as LNHDA and CDR2 as SQIVND (reference sequence). V lost 7 bases, J lost 7 bases, and 14 bases lay in between. In DNA, the CDR3 is TGTGCCAGTACCCCGGGAGGGCGGAATTCACCCCTCCACTTT. The encoded protein is CASTPGGRNSPLHF.

This clone was seen a few times. The V call is TRBV28, the J call TRBJ1-2, with D uncertain. The CDR3 loop spans 10 amino acids. V lost 6 bases, J lost 10 bases, and 9 bases lay in between. CDR1 is MDHEN, CDR2 SYDVKM, per germline. The CDR3 DNA follows: TGTGCCAGCAGCCGAGAATACTACACCTTC. Translation gives CASSREYYTF.

This clone was counted a single time. This chain links TRBV14 with TRBJ2-2; TRBD1 aligns across 8 bases. Trimming at V came to 4 bases and at J to 7 bases, leaving 8 bases not matched to a gene. Germline V gene data show CDR1 as SGHDN and CDR2 as FVKESK. The CDR3 spans 15 residues. Written as DNA, the CDR3 is TGTGCCAGCAGCCCAGGGGGCTTAGGATTCGGGGAGCTGTTTTTT. This gives the protein CASSPGGLGFGELFF.

The J gene is TRBJ2-7, the V gene TRBV10-2; TRBD2 matches 11 bases. Germline V gene sequence: CDR1 WSHSY, CDR2 SAAADI. This CDR3 contains 16 residues. V gave up 4 bases and J gave up 5 bases; unmatched junction bases: 10. The CDR3 spells CASSGLAGGPLNEQYF. The DNA for the CDR3 is TGCGCCAGCAGTGGATTAGCGGGAGGGCCCTTGAACGAGCAGTACTTC.

This sequence joins TRBV7-9 and TRBJ1-4, with 9 bases identical to TRBD1. Trimming removed 5 bases from V and 8 bases from J; junction bases left unmatched: 12. CDR3 length equals 16 residues. Germline V gene sequence: CDR1 SEHNR, CDR2 FQNEAQ (reference sequence). In DNA, the CDR3 is TGTGCCAGCAGCCATCTGCCGGGACAGGGTCAAGAAAAACTGTTTTTT. It translates to CASSHLPGQGQEKLFF.

The rearrangement joins TRBV27 to TRBJ2-1; D is unresolved. Germline V lookup: CDR1 MNHEY, CDR2 SMNVEV (reference sequence). The CDR3 is 11 amino acids. Trimming took 10 bases from V and 5 from J, leaving 9 bases between them. The CDR3 DNA sequence: TGTGCCACCCTAGTAGACAATGAGCAGTTCTTC. Amino acid sequence: CATLVDNEQFF.

The chain recombines TRBV6-6 with TRBJ1-5, with D unresolved. The germline V gene encodes CDR1 MNHNY and CDR2 SVGAGI (reference sequence). The CDR3 has 15 amino acids. V was trimmed by 5 bases and J by 8 bases, leaving 19 bases between them. The CDR3 bases are TGTGCCAGCAGTGGACCGGGGTTGGCAAGGGAGCCCCAGCATTTT. Encoded protein: CASSGPGLAREPQHF.

The chain carries TRBV4-1 and TRBJ1-2; the D is unclear. Trimming cost V 0 bases and J 4 bases, with 12 bases left between them. This CDR3 has 15 amino acids. Per the germline V gene, CDR1 is MGHRA and CDR2 is YSYEKL. The CDR3 protein is CASSQEGRSSYGYTF. In DNA, the CDR3 is TGCGCCAGCAGCCAAGAGGGCAGGTCCTCCTATGGCTACACCTTC.

This clone was seen a handful of times. The chain combines TRBV5-1 with TRBJ1-4, with 8 bases that match TRBD1. CDR1 SGHRS and CDR2 YFSETQ come from the germline V gene. The CDR3 is made up of 13 amino acids. V trimming: 4 bases; J trimming: 7 bases; junction bases outside the gene matches: 3. CDR3 nucleotide sequence: TGCGCCAGCAGCACTGGACAGGGTGAAAAACTGTTTTTT. Translation gives CASSTGQGEKLFF.

The chain carries TRBV5-1 and TRBJ2-1; TRBD2 might be the D (5 bases). The CDR3 is made up of 16 amino acids. CDR1 SGHRS and CDR2 YFSETQ come from the germline V gene. The V end was cut by 2 bases, the J end by 6 bases, with 18 bases between. CDR3 amino acids: CASSFSPPSGSNEQFF. DNA of the CDR3: TGCGCCAGCAGCTTTTCCCCGCCGTCGGGGAGCAATGAGCAGTTCTTC.